This entry lists 32 T cell receptor beta chains sequenced from one sample in a study of T cells in Graves' hyperthyroidism and ophthalmopathy. Researchers amplified the TCR beta CDR3 regions from RNA transcripts. When the TCR CDR3 underwent first-round RT-PCR, the HTBI primer set was used. MiXCR, run by TCRdb on the multiplex PCR reads, gives a single entry per CDR3 protein. The repertoire has about 590,000 distinct CDR3 sequences, approximately 14% of them found once; the top ten carry less than 9.5%. The sequencing sample was made of blood. These receptors all stem from a woman aged 25 to 45 with Graves' hyperthyroidism.

The chain is built from TRBV30 and TRBJ2-7; D tentatively reads TRBD1 or TRBD2 (5 bases each). V was trimmed by 1 base and J by 0 bases, leaving 10 bases between them. The CDR3 spans 14 residues. Germline V gene sequence: CDR1 GTSNPN, CDR2 SVGIG (reference sequence). The CDR3 spells CAWSDAGASYEQYF. The CDR3 region has the DNA TGTGCCTGGAGTGACGCCGGGGCCTCCTACGAGCAGTACTTC.

This clonotype occurred a few times. The chain links TRBV29-1 to TRBJ2-7; D perhaps matches TRBD2 (6 bases). CDR1 and CDR2 from the germline V gene are SQVTM and ANQGSEA. V shed 6 bases and J shed 2 bases, with 14 bases lying between them. The CDR3 spans 13 residues. As DNA, the CDR3 is TGCAGCGTCCAGGGAGGCGGACCCTACGAGCAGTACTTC. Encoded protein: CSVQGGGPYEQYF.

This clonotype was detected ten times or more. This chain links TRBV20-1 with TRBJ1-2, with 8 bases that match TRBD1. V lost 7 bases and J lost 1; bases outside the gene matches: 8. This CDR3 has 14 amino acids. The germline V gene encodes CDR1 DFQATT and CDR2 SNEGSKA (reference sequence). CDR3 region: CSVARDRSNYGYTF. The CDR3 DNA reads as TGCAGTGTGGCCCGGGACAGGAGTAACTATGGCTACACCTTC.

This clonotype was observed a few times. The genes are TRBV27 and TRBJ2-1; D is ambiguous. CDR1 MNHEY and CDR2 SMNVEV come from the germline V gene (reference sequence). This CDR3 is built from 17 residues. Trimming removed 8 bases at V and 0 bases at J, with 20 bases between. The CDR3 region has the DNA TGTGCCAGCCGAACCCATTGGTTGTTGGACTCCTACAATGAGCAGTTCTTC. Translation: CASRTHWLLDSYNEQFF.

Turning to this clonotype: A much larger clone differs from this one at a single base, so this may be a read error. This chain uses TRBV18 with TRBJ1-1; a possible D gene is TRBD1 (6 bases). Germline V lookup: CDR1 KGHSH, CDR2 LQKENI. The CDR3 is 15 amino acids. CDR3 sequence: CASSPRQVVNAEAFF. Written as DNA, the CDR3 is TGTGCCAGCTCACCACGACAGGTAGTGAACGCTGAAGCTTTCTTT. Using reference TRBV18 and TRBJ1-1 for the parts outside the CDR3, the full variable domain is NAGVMQNPRHLVRRRGQEARLRCSPMKGHSHVYWYRQLPEEGLKFMVYLQKENIIDESGMPKERFSAEFPKEGPSILRIQQVVRGDSAAYFCASSPRQVVNAEAFFGQGTRLTVV.

This clonotype was found a few times. The chain uses TRBV27 and TRBJ1-1; 9 bases are a match to TRBD1. Germline V gives CDR1 MNHEY, CDR2 SMNVEV (reference sequence). The J segment lost 8 bases and the V segment lost 5 bases, leaving 6 bases of the junction unmatched. The CDR3 is 13 amino acids. CDR3 sequence reads: CASSRQGDREAFF. DNA of the CDR3: TGTGCCAGCAGTCGACAGGGGGACAGGGAAGCTTTCTTT.

The sample holds many counts of this clonotype. The V and J genes are TRBV7-2 and TRBJ2-7; 8 nucleotides align to TRBD2. CDR3 length: 16 residues. CDR1 is SGHTA and CDR2 is FQGNSA in the germline V gene. V was pared by 1 base and J by 1 base, with 6 bases of the junction left unmatched. CDR3: CASSLGAAGGSYEQYF. CDR3 coding DNA: TGTGCCAGCAGCTTAGGCGCGGCGGGAGGATCCTACGAGCAGTACTTC.

This clonotype was observed at least ten times. This chain connects TRBV2 to TRBJ2-1, with a weak D call TRBD2 (6 bases). The ends were cut back, 8 bases at V and 10 bases at J, with 21 bases in the middle. The CDR3 extends over 14 amino acids. Germline V CDR1 and CDR2: SNHLY, FYNNEI. Written as DNA, the CDR3 is TGTGCCAGCCCTAACCCTAACCCGGCGGGGGAGCAGTTCTTC. As protein: CASPNPNPAGEQFF.

The genes are TRBV15 and TRBJ1-5; D remains unclear. Germline CDR1 is LNHNV and CDR2 is YYDKDF (reference sequence). This CDR3 has 15 amino acids. V lost 1 base, J lost 1 base, and 8 bases lay in between. CDR3 DNA: TGTGCCACCAGCAGAGGAGAGATGAGCAATCAGCCCCAGCATTTT. It encodes CATSRGEMSNQPQHF.

This clonotype was picked up many times. This chain joins TRBV6-1 and TRBJ2-7; D is perhaps TRBD1 (6 bases). With 5 bases removed from V and 4 bases from J, the gap between germline ends came to 9 bases. This CDR3 spans 12 amino acids. Germline CDR1 and CDR2: MNHNS and SASEGT. CDR3 sequence reads: CASSRGHYEQYF. CDR3 bases: TGTGCCAGCAGTCGGGGACATTACGAGCAGTACTTC.

This rearrangement joins TRBV7-2 to TRBJ2-7, with a tentative D call TRBD2 (5 bases). The V and J ends lost 0 bases and 4 bases respectively, with 22 bases between them. Germline values: CDR1 SGHTA, CDR2 FQGNSA. The CDR3 is made up of 18 amino acids. The CDR3 nucleotides are TGTGCCAGCAGCTTAGCAGTACCGTCGGAACTAGTTTTTTACGAGCAGTACTTC. Protein sequence: CASSLAVPSELVFYEQYF.

This clonotype was observed at least ten times. The chain recombines TRBV10-1 with TRBJ2-2; weak D call: TRBD2 (5 bases). Germline V gene sequence: CDR1 WNHNN, CDR2 SYGVQD (reference sequence). The CDR3 runs to 15 residues. The germline V and J ends were trimmed by 2 bases and 3 bases, with 10 bases remaining between them. The CDR3: CASSESSEDTGELFF. The CDR3 nucleotides are TGCGCCAGCAGTGAGAGTAGCGAGGACACCGGGGAGCTGTTTTTT.

The gene calls are TRBV6-1 and TRBJ2-3, with 8 bases aligning to TRBD2. CDR3 size: 15 residues. Germline V lookup: CDR1 MNHNS, CDR2 SASEGT. V gave up 7 bases and J gave up 0 bases; unmatched junction bases: 6. The CDR3 nucleotides are TGTGCCAGCAAAAAACTAGCGGATAGCACAGATACGCAGTATTTT. This gives the protein CASKKLADSTDTQYF.

The V and J genes are TRBV10-1 and TRBJ2-3, with TRBD2 matching over 10 bases. The germline V gene encodes CDR1 WNHNN and CDR2 SYGVQD (reference sequence). Germline trimming cut 6 bases from V and 4 bases from J; bases unmatched to any gene: 10. CDR3 length equals 16 residues. The CDR3 DNA is TGCGCCAGCAGCCTAGGGACTAGCGAATTCGCAGATACGCAGTATTTT. Its protein is CASSLGTSEFADTQYF.

This clonotype was counted a few times. V gene TRBV19 combines with J gene TRBJ1-2; D perhaps matches TRBD1 (6 bases). Germline V gives CDR1 LNHDA, CDR2 SQIVND (reference sequence). V gave up 3 bases and J gave up 4 bases, with 15 bases separating them. The CDR3 covers 15 residues. For the CDR3, the DNA is TGTGCCAGTAGTATCGCCCAGGGGAGCAGCTATGGCTACACCTTC. It yields the protein CASSIAQGSSYGYTF. The whole variable domain, filled in from reference TRBV19 and TRBJ1-2, reads DGGITQSPKYLFRKEGQNVTLSCEQNLNHDAMYWYRQDPGQGLRLIYYSQIVNDFQKGDIAEGYSVSREKKESFPLTVTSAQKNPTAFYLCASSIAQGSSYGYTFGSGTRLTVV.

This clonotype showed up just a few times. V usage is TRBV25-1 and J usage is TRBJ1-1; 8 bases align to TRBD1. The V gene's germline CDR1 is MGHDK and CDR2 SYGVNS. V dropped 4 bases and J dropped 6; count of bases not matched to a gene: 4. There are 13 residues in the CDR3. The CDR3 DNA reads TGTGCCAGCAGTGCCAGGGGGCTCCCTGAAGCTTTCTTT. Its translation: CASSARGLPEAFF.

V and J are TRBV11-1 and TRBJ2-1; TRBD1 matches at 10 bases. CDR1 SGHAT and CDR2 FQDESV come from the germline V gene (reference sequence). V lost 6 bases and J lost 6; bases outside the gene matches: 17. This CDR3 region has 18 residues. CDR3 residues: CASSGGFWGTGALNEQFF. DNA of the CDR3: TGTGCCAGCAGTGGGGGTTTTTGGGGGACAGGGGCCCTCAATGAGCAGTTCTTC.

This clonotype appeared a few times. The chain joins TRBV6-1 to TRBJ1-4; D unclear. V was trimmed by 6 bases and J by 5 bases, leaving 16 bases between them. CDR1 and CDR2 from the germline V gene are MNHNS and SASEGT. The CDR3 runs to 15 residues. CDR3 nucleotides: TGTGCCAGCAGCTACAGACCGGCGGAAAATGAAAAACTGTTTTTT. This sequence encodes CASSYRPAENEKLFF.

The V call is TRBV14, the J call TRBJ2-1; TRBD2 might be the D (6 bases). V lost 1 base to trimming and J lost 3 bases, with 13 bases between them. From germline, CDR1 is SGHDN and CDR2 FVKESK. The CDR3 runs to 16 residues. The DNA of the CDR3 is TGTGCCAGCAGCCAAGGGGGCGGGGTGCGCTACAATGAGCAGTTCTTC. Translating gives CASSQGGGVRYNEQFF.

This clonotype turned up a few times. The CDR3 does not end in the conserved phenylalanine or tryptophan, so this is likely a read error. The V gene is TRBV10-3, the J gene TRBJ2-7; the match to TRBD2 covers 10 bases. This CDR3 contains 14 residues. With 6 bases clipped from V and 2 bases from J, the junction kept 4 bases outside the gene matches. Germline CDR1 and CDR2: ENHRY and SYGVKD. CDR3 DNA sequence: TGTGCCATCAGAGGGACTAGCGTAGCCTACGAGCAGTACCTC. Translation: CAIRGTSVAYEQYL.

The J gene is TRBJ2-1, the V gene TRBV5-6; 13 bases line up with TRBD2. This CDR3 contains 16 residues. CDR1 is SGHDT, CDR2 YYEEEE, per germline. The J segment lost 10 bases and the V segment lost 0 bases, leaving 7 bases of the junction unmatched. In nucleotides, the CDR3 is TGTGCCAGCAGCTTGGTGGGGACTAGCGGGGCAAGGGAGCAGTTCTTC. Encoded protein: CASSLVGTSGAREQFF. Full variable domain (outside the CDR3, taken from reference TRBV5-6 and TRBJ2-1): DAGVTQSPTHLIKTRGQQVTLRCSPKSGHDTVSWYQQALGQGPQFIFQYYEEEERQRGNFPDRFSGHQFPNYSSELNVNALLLGDSALYLCASSLVGTSGAREQFFGPGTRLTVL.

At least ten counts were recorded for this clonotype. The chain carries TRBV20-1 and TRBJ2-1, with TRBD2 matching 9 bases. This CDR3 has 18 amino acids. CDR1 DFQATT and CDR2 SNEGSKA come from the germline V gene (reference sequence). After removal of 0 bases from V and 10 bases from J, the junction contained 19 bases not matched to a gene. The CDR3 spells CSARDLRSQVAGAAEQFF. The CDR3 DNA reads as TGCAGTGCTAGAGACCTCCGATCGCAGGTAGCGGGAGCGGCCGAGCAGTTCTTC.

This clonotype was detected many times. The rearrangement links TRBV12-3 or TRBV12-4 to TRBJ2-1; 9 bases fit TRBD2. The CDR3 has 15 residues. V shed 3 bases, J shed 6 bases, and the junction held 6 bases outside the gene matches. CDR3 sequence (DNA): TGTGCCAGCAGTTTCGGCGGGAGGGCCACCAATGAGCAGTTCTTC. The encoded protein is CASSFGGRATNEQFF.

The chain links TRBV5-6 to TRBJ1-2, with D possibly matching TRBD1 (5 bases). Germline V gene lookup returns CDR1 SGHDT and CDR2 YYEEEE. With 0 bases removed from V and 0 bases from J, the gap between germline ends came to 18 bases. CDR3 length: 18 residues. CDR3 protein: CASSLGSNKGRPNYGYTF. CDR3 in DNA: TGTGCCAGCAGCTTGGGATCTAATAAGGGGCGACCTAACTATGGCTACACCTTC.

This clonotype was seen at least ten times. The chain is built from TRBV11-2 and TRBJ2-1; no reliable D call. Germline V gene sequence: CDR1 SGHAT, CDR2 FQNNGV. The CDR3 loop spans 13 amino acids. V was shortened by 2 bases and J by 5 bases, with 7 bases between the two germline ends. The chain's CDR3 is CASSLSLNNEQFF. As DNA, the CDR3 is TGTGCCAGCAGCTTATCCCTTAACAATGAGCAGTTCTTC.

V gene TRBV29-1 combines with J gene TRBJ2-3, with D maybe TRBD1 (6 bases). CDR1 is SQVTM and CDR2 is ANQGSEA in the germline V gene. V shed 1 base and J shed 2 bases, with 13 bases lying between them. The CDR3 has 15 amino acids. The CDR3 DNA is TGCAGCGTTGAAGTCTTGGACAGCTTCACAGATACGCAGTATTTT. Its translation: CSVEVLDSFTDTQYF.

Comment on this clonotype: At one end the junction does not follow the germline gene, possibly because of a read error. This rearrangement joins TRBV5-5 to TRBJ2-5; 9 bases line up with TRBD1. The germline V gene encodes CDR1 SGHKS and CDR2 YYEKEE (reference sequence). This CDR3 has 17 residues. As DNA, the CDR3 is TGCGCCAGCAGCACTTCCGGGACAGGGCCGTACCAAGAGACCCAGTACTTC. The encoded protein is CASSTSGTGPYQETQYF.

In its sample, this clonotype was seen many times. The gene calls are TRBV20-1 and TRBJ2-7, with 7 positions matching TRBD2. With 1 base clipped from V and 6 bases from J, the junction kept 9 bases outside the gene matches. Germline CDR1 reads DFQATT; CDR2 reads SNEGSKA (reference sequence). The CDR3 covers 14 residues. CDR3 nucleotides: TGCAGTGCTAGAGCCGGACTAGTTATGTTCGAGCAGTACTTC. It codes for CSARAGLVMFEQYF.

The chain carries TRBV2 and TRBJ2-7; TRBD2 matches at 13 bases. J gave up 6 bases and V 7 bases, and 6 bases lay outside the gene matches. The germline V gene has CDR1 SNHLY and CDR2 FYNNEI. The CDR3 runs to 14 residues. The CDR3 bases are TGTGCCAGCATTAGACTAGCGGGAGGTCTCGAGCAGTACTTC. Amino acids: CASIRLAGGLEQYF.

This clonotype was recorded at least ten times. The gene calls are TRBV7-3 and TRBJ2-5, with 10 bases lining up with TRBD2. With 2 bases clipped from V and 3 bases from J, the junction kept 9 bases outside the gene matches. CDR1 SGHTA and CDR2 FQGTGA come from the germline V gene. There are 17 residues in the CDR3. Here the CDR3 DNA reads TGTGCCAGCAGCTTAGGCTCCCAACTAGCGGGAAAAGAGACCCAGTACTTC. Residues: CASSLGSQLAGKETQYF.

This clonotype has a count of ten or more. The chain has TRBV2 and TRBJ2-1; D not certain. CDR1 is SNHLY, CDR2 FYNNEI, per germline. Trimming took off 2 bases at V and 0 bases at J, with 5 bases between the two ends. The CDR3 runs to 14 residues. The CDR3 is CASSETLSYNEQFF. DNA for the CDR3: TGTGCCAGCAGTGAAACACTCTCCTACAATGAGCAGTTCTTC.

The V gene is TRBV4-2, the J gene TRBJ2-5; perhaps TRBD2 as D (5 bases). V dropped 0 bases and J dropped 4 bases, with 15 bases sitting between them. Germline V gene lookup returns CDR1 LGHNA and CDR2 YNFKEQ. The CDR3 covers 16 residues. CDR3 in DNA: TGTGCCAGCAGCCAAGACCCCGCTACCGGAGGAGAGACCCAGTACTTC. Translating gives CASSQDPATGGETQYF.